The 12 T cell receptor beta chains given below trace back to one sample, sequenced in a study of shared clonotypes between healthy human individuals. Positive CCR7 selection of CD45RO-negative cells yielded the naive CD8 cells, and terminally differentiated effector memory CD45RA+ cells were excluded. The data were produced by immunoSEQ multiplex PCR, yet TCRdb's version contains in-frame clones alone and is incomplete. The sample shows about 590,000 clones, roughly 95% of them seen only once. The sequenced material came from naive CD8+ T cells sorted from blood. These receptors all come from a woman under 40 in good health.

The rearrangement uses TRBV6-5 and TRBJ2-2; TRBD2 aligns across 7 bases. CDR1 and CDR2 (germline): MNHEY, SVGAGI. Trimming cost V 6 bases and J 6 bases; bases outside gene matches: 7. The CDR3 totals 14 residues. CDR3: CASRRREWAGELFF. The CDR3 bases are TGTGCCAGCAGAAGGCGGGAGTGGGCCGGGGAGCTGTTTTTT.

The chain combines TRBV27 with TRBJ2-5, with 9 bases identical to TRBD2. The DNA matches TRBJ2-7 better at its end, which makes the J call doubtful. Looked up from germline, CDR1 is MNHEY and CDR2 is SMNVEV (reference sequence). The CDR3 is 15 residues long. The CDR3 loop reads CASSLGLAGSYEQYF. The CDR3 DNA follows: TGTGCCAGCAGTTTAGGCCTAGCGGGATCCTACGAGCAGTACTTC.

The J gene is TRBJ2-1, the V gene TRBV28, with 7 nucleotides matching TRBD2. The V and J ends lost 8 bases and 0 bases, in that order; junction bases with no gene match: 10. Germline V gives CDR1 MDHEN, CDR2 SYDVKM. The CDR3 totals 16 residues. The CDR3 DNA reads TGTGCCAGCGGGCTGCTGGCGGGAGACTCCTACAATGAGCAGTTCTTC. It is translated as CASGLLAGDSYNEQFF.

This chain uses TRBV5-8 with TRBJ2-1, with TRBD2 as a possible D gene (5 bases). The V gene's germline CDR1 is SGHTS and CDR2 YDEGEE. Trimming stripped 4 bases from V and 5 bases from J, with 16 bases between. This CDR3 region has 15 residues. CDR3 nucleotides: TGTGCCAGCAGCCTTCCCATCGGGGTAAACAATGAGCAGTTCTTC. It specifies CASSLPIGVNNEQFF.

CDR3 sequence reads: CAVLPRASRVNTIQYF. Here the CDR3 DNA reads TGTGCCGTACTCCCCAGGGCTAGCCGGGTCAATACCATTCAGTACTTC. The chain has TRBV27 and TRBJ2-4; D may be TRBD1 or TRBD2 (5 bases each). The V gene lost 11 bases and the J gene lost 9 bases, with 29 bases spanning the gap. The germline CDR1 and CDR2 sequences are MNHEY and SMNVEV (reference sequence). The CDR3 spans 16 residues.

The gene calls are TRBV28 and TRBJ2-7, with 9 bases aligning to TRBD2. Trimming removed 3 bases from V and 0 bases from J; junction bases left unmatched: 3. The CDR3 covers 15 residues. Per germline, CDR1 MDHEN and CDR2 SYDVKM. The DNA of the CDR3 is TGTGCCAGCAGTTTCCTAGCGGGACCCTCCTACGAGCAGTACTTC. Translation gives CASSFLAGPSYEQYF.

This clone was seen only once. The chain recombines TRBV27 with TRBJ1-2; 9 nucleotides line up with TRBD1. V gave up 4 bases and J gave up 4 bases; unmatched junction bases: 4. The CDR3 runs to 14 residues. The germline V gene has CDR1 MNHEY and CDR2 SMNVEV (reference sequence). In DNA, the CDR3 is TGTGCCAGCAGTTCGGGGACAGGGACCTATGGCTACACCTTC. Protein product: CASSSGTGTYGYTF.

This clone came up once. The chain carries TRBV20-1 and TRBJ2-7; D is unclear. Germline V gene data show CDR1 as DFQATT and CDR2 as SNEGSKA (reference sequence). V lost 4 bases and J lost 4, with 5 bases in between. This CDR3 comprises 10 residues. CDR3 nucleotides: TGCAGTGCTACCGAGTACGAGCAGTACTTC. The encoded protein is CSATEYEQYF.

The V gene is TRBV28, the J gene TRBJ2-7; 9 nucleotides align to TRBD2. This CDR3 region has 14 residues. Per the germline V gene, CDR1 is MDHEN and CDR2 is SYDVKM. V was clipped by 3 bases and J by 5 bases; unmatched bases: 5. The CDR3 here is CASSLASGKHEQYF. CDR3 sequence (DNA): TGTGCCAGCAGTTTGGCTAGCGGGAAACACGAGCAGTACTTC.

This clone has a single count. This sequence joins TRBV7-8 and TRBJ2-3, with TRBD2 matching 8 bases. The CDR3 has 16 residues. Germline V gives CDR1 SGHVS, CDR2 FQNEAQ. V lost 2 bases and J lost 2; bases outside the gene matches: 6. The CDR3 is CASSLWVAGTTDTQYF. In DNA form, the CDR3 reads TGTGCCAGCAGCTTATGGGTAGCGGGAACCACAGATACGCAGTATTTT. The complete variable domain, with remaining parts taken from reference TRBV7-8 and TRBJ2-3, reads GAGVSQSPRYKVAKRGQDVALRCDPISGHVSLFWYQQALGQGPEFLTYFQNEAQLDKSGLPSDRFFAERPEGSVSTLKIQRTQQEDSAVYLCASSLWVAGTTDTQYFGPGTRLTVL.

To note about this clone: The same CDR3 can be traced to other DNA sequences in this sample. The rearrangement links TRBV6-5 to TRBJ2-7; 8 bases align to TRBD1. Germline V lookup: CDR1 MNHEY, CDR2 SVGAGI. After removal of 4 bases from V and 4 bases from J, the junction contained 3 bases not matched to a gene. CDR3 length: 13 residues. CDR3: CASSFGTGYEQYF. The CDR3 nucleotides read TGTGCCAGCAGTTTCGGGACAGGATACGAGCAGTACTTC.

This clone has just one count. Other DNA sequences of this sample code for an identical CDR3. CDR3 sequence reads: CASSPAGGYEQYF. The CDR3 DNA follows: TGTGCCAGCAGTCCGGCTGGCGGCTACGAGCAGTACTTC. The chain carries TRBV27 and TRBJ2-7, with D uncertain. The V gene lost 5 bases and the J gene lost 3 bases, with 11 bases spanning the gap. Germline assignment: CDR1 MNHEY and CDR2 SMNVEV (reference sequence). The CDR3 spans 13 residues.